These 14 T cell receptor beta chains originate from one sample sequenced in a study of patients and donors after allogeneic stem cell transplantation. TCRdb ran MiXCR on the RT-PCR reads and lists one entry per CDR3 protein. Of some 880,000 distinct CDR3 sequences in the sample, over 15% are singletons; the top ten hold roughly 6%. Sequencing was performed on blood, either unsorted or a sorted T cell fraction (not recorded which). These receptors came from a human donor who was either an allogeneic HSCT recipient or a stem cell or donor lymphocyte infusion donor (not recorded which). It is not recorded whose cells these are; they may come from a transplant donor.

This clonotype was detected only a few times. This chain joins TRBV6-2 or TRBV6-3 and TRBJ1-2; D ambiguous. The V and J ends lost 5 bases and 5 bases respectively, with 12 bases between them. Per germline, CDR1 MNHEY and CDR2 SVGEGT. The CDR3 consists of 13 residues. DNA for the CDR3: TGTGCCAGCAGTAAAATTCGGGAGTATGGCTACACCTTC. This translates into CASSKIREYGYTF.

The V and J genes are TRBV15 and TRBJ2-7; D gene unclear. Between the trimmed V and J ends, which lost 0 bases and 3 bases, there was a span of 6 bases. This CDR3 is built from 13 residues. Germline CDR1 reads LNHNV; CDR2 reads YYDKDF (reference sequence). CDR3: CATSRDPYYEQYF. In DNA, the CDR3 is TGTGCCACCAGCAGAGACCCCTACTACGAGCAGTACTTC.

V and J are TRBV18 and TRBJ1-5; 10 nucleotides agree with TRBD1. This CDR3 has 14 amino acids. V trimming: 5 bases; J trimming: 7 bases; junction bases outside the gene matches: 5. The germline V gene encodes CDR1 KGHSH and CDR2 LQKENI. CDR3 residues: CASSATGGGQPQHF. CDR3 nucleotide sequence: TGTGCCAGCTCAGCGACAGGGGGCGGACAGCCCCAGCATTTT.

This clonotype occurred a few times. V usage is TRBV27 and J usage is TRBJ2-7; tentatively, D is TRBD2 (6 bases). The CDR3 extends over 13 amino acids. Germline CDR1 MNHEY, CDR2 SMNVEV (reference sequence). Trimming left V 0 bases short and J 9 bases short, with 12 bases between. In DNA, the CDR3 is TGTGCCAGCAGTTTATCGCAAGCGGGCTCGCAGTACTTC. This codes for CASSLSQAGSQYF.

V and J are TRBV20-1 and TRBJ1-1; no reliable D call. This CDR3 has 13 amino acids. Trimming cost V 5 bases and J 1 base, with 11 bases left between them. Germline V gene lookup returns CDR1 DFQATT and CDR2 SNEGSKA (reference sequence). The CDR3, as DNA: TGCAGTGCTGGTGGAGGAGGGAACACTGAAGCTTTCTTT. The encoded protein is CSAGGGGNTEAFF.

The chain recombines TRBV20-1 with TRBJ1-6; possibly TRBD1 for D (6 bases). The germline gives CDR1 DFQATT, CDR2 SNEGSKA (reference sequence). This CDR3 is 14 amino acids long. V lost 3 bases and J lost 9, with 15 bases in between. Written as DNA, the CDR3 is TGCAGTGCTAGGAACTGGGACACCATTTCACCCCTCCACTTT. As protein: CSARNWDTISPLHF.

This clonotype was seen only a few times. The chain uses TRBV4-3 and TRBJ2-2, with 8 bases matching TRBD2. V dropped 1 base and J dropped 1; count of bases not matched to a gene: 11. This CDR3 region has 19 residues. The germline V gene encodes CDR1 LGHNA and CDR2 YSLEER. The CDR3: CASSQARRGGRKNTGELFF. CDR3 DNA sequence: TGCGCCAGCAGCCAAGCCCGGCGCGGGGGGCGAAAGAACACCGGGGAGCTGTTTTTT.

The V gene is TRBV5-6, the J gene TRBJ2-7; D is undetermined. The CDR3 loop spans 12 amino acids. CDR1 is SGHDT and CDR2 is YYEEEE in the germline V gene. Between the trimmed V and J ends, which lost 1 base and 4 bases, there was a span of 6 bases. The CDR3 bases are TGTGCCAGCAGCTTGATGGCTTACGAGCAGTACTTC. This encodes CASSLMAYEQYF.

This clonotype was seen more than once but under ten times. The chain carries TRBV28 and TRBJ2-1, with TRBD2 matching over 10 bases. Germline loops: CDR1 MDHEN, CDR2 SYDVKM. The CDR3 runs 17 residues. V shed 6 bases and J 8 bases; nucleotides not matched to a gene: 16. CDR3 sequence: CASSGGTHSGGNDEQFF. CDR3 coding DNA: TGTGCCAGCAGCGGTGGGACACATAGCGGGGGGAACGATGAGCAGTTCTTC.

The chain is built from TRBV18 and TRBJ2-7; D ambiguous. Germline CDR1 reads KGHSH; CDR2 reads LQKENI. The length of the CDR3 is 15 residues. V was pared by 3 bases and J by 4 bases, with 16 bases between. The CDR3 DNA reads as TGTGCCAGCTCACCCTCTACGTATGACGGGTACGAGCAGTACTTC. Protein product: CASSPSTYDGYEQYF.

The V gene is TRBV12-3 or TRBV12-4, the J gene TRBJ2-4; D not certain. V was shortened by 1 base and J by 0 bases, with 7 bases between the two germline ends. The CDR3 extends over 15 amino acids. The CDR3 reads CASSLGSVAKNIQYF. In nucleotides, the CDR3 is TGTGCCAGCAGTTTAGGCAGCGTAGCCAAAAACATTCAGTACTTC.

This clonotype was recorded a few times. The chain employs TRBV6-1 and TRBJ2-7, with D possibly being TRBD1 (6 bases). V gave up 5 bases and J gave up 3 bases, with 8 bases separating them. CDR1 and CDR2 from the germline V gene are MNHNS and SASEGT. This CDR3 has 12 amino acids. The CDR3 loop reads CASSTGYYEQYF. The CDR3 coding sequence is TGTGCCAGCAGTACAGGGTACTACGAGCAGTACTTC.

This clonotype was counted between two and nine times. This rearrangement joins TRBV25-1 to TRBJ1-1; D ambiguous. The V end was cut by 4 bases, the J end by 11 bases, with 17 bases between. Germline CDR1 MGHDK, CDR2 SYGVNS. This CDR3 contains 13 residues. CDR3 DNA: TGTGCCAGCAGTGTTGATCATGGCAGTAAGGCTTTCTTT. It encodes CASSVDHGSKAFF.

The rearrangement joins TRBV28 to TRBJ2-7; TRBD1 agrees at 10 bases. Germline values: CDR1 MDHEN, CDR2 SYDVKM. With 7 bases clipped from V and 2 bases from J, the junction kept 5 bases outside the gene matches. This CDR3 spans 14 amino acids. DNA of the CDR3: TGTGCCAGCACCTTTGGACAGGGGGCCTACGAGCAGTACTTC. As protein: CASTFGQGAYEQYF.